Below, 13 T cell receptor beta chains from the same sample are listed, as sequenced in a study of blood T cell repertoires in COVID-19. Profiled with immunoSEQ multiplex PCR; TCRdb holds only in-frame clones, not every one. This table holds 100,000 to 150,000 clones, around 84% found once. The sample consisted of peripheral blood. Receptors were obtained from a woman over 75 with acute or convalescent COVID-19.

This clone was detected only once. This sequence joins TRBV11-2 and TRBJ2-1, with 7 bases that match TRBD1. Germline V gives CDR1 SGHAT, CDR2 FQNNGV. V lost 3 bases to trimming and J lost 1 base; unmatched junction nucleotides: 9. This CDR3 spans 17 amino acids. The CDR3 here is CASSLPRAQGSYNEQFF. The CDR3 DNA follows: TGTGCCAGCAGCTTGCCCCGAGCACAGGGGTCCTACAATGAGCAGTTCTTC.

The count of this clone is one. This rearrangement joins TRBV29-1 to TRBJ1-2; 8 bases are a match to TRBD1. CDR3 size: 14 residues. The junction had 9 bases not matched to a gene; V was cut back by 1 base and J by 8 bases. CDR1 and CDR2 from the germline V gene are SQVTM and ANQGSEA. Written as DNA, the CDR3 is TGCAGCGTTGAAGCGGGACAGGCCCATCGGGGCTACACCTTC. Translation gives CSVEAGQAHRGYTF.

This clone was observed a handful of times. The chain combines TRBV6-6 with TRBJ2-3; D might be TRBD2 (6 bases). The V end was cut by 0 bases, the J end by 3 bases, with 7 bases between. The germline CDR1 and CDR2 sequences are MNHNY and SVGAGI (reference sequence). The CDR3 covers 14 residues. In nucleotides, the CDR3 is TGTGCCAGCAGTTACTCGAGCGGGACAGATACGCAGTATTTT. It is translated as CASSYSSGTDTQYF.

The genes are TRBV30 and TRBJ1-2, with a weak D call TRBD1 (6 bases). CDR3 size: 15 residues. Germline V gene sequence: CDR1 GTSNPN, CDR2 SVGIG (reference sequence). V dropped 8 bases and J dropped 1 base, with 20 bases sitting between them. CDR3 nucleotides: TGTGCCGCCGACAGGAAGCTGCTTCGTAACTATGGCTACACCTTC. Translating gives CAADRKLLRNYGYTF.

The chain carries TRBV30 and TRBJ1-4; D is ambiguous. The ends were cut back, 3 bases at V and 8 bases at J, with 19 bases in the middle. Per germline, CDR1 GTSNPN and CDR2 SVGIG (reference sequence). This CDR3 is 15 amino acids long. CDR3 sequence: CAWRAPTGLREKLFF. The CDR3 DNA follows: TGTGCCTGGAGAGCTCCCACCGGCTTGCGGGAAAAACTGTTTTTT.

The rearrangement uses TRBV5-1 and TRBJ2-7; D is unclear. Trimming shortened V by 4 bases and J by 1 base, and 12 bases separated the two germline ends. The CDR3 covers 14 residues. Looked up from germline, CDR1 is SGHRS and CDR2 is YFSETQ. This CDR3 is CASSRTGPSYEQYF. The CDR3 bases are TGCGCCAGCAGCCGCACTGGTCCGTCCTACGAGCAGTACTTC.

The rearrangement links TRBV2 to TRBJ2-1; 13 bases map to TRBD2. This CDR3 spans 13 amino acids. CDR1 and CDR2 from the germline V gene are SNHLY and FYNNEI. Trimming took 6 bases from V and 12 from J; bases not matched to a gene: 5. This CDR3 is CASRGTSGTGQFF. The CDR3 DNA reads as TGTGCCAGCAGGGGGACTAGCGGGACTGGGCAGTTCTTC.

The V call is TRBV7-2, the J call TRBJ2-7; D may be TRBD1 (5 bases). The CDR3 has 15 residues. From germline, CDR1 is SGHTA and CDR2 FQGNSA. V lost 5 bases, J lost 1 base, and 15 bases lay in between. Here the CDR3 reads CASSRWGAFSYEQYF. The CDR3 DNA follows: TGTGCCAGCAGCCGGTGGGGCGCTTTTTCCTACGAGCAGTACTTC.

The chain uses TRBV5-8 and TRBJ1-2, with a possible D match to TRBD1 (5 bases). CDR3 length equals 12 residues. Germline loops: CDR1 SGHTS, CDR2 YDEGEE. With 4 bases removed from V and 2 bases from J, the gap between germline ends came to 6 bases. CDR3 in DNA: TGTGCCAGCAGCCGACAGAACTATGGCTACACCTTC. It codes for CASSRQNYGYTF. The entire variable domain, with the rest obtained from reference TRBV5-8 and TRBJ1-2, is as follows: EAGVTQSPTHLIKTRGQQATLRCSPISGHTSVYWYQQALGLGLQFLLWYDEGEERNRGNFPPRFSGRQFPNYSSELNVNALELEDSALYLCASSRQNYGYTFGSGTRLTVV.

This sequence joins TRBV12-5 and TRBJ2-7, with TRBD1 matching over 7 bases. Germline loops: CDR1 LGHNT, CDR2 FRNRAP. V lost 5 bases, J lost 2 bases, and 6 bases stayed unmatched. This CDR3 region has 14 residues. The CDR3 here is CASGPPGTAYEQYF. DNA for the CDR3: TGTGCTAGTGGTCCCCCCGGGACAGCCTACGAGCAGTACTTC.

The rearrangement uses TRBV5-5 and TRBJ1-1, with 9 bases identical to TRBD1. The germline gives CDR1 SGHKS, CDR2 YYEKEE (reference sequence). V was pared by 4 bases and J by 1 base, with 8 bases of the junction left unmatched. The CDR3 sequence is 16 residues long. CDR3 sequence (DNA): TGTGCCAGCAGCCCCGTGGACAGGGGAAGGAACACTGAAGCTTTCTTT. Amino acids: CASSPVDRGRNTEAFF.

V is TRBV2 and J is TRBJ2-7; 10 nucleotides line up with TRBD1. Trimming cost V 4 bases and J 4 bases; bases outside gene matches: 4. The CDR3 is 14 amino acids. In germline, CDR1 is SNHLY, CDR2 FYNNEI. In nucleotides, the CDR3 is TGTGCCAGCAGTGGGGGGACAGGGGTTTACGAGCAGTACTTC. It yields the protein CASSGGTGVYEQYF.

This clone was seen only a few times. The CDR3 nucleotides read TGTGCCAGCAGCCAAGATGGGGGGGGACACTACAATGAGCAGTTCTTC. Its translation is CASSQDGGGHYNEQFF. The chain links TRBV3-1 (or the pseudogene TRBV3-2) to TRBJ2-1; D possibly corresponds to TRBD2 (7 bases). The germline V gene encodes CDR1 LGHDT and CDR2 YNNKEL (reference sequence). V was pared by 0 bases and J by 3 bases, with 12 bases between. The length of the CDR3 is 16 residues.